This TCR beta chain was sequenced for a study of blood T cell repertoires in COVID-19. Study information: Both acute and convalescent COVID-19 samples were obtained from the United States, Italy and Spain.

The V gene's germline CDR1 is SNHLY and CDR2 FYNNEI. Trimming removed 4 bases from V and 5 bases from J; junction bases left unmatched: 9. The CDR3 loop spans 15 amino acids. Authors' data handling: Amplification from reference gene primers served as the basis for estimated nucleated cell counts. TCRdb keeps only in-frame clones here, not all; method: immunoSEQ multiplex PCR. Clone size and the V and J calls come from that table; the DNA yielded D and trimming. The sample has some 300,000 clones; 75% to 90% are singletons. The sample was peripheral blood. The receptor's source is a woman between 65 and 79 years old with COVID-19, enrolled during active disease. V gene TRBV2 combines with J gene TRBJ2-7; 9 bases line up with TRBD2. CDR3 loop: CASSGSRGGSHEQYF. The DNA for the CDR3 is TGTGCCAGCAGTGGCTCGCGGGGGGGAAGCCACGAGCAGTACTTC.